This T cell receptor (beta chain) stems from a study of blood T cell repertoires in COVID-19. Data came from immunoSEQ multiplex PCR; TCRdb stores just in-frame clones and leaves some out. This repertoire shows a few hundred thousand clones, 82% found once; its top ten account for 3% to 4.5%. The CDR3 is 14 amino acids. Per germline, CDR1 MNHEY and CDR2 SVGAGI. V lost 6 bases and J 1 base, leaving 12 bases between the germline ends. The receptor was derived from a woman of 80 years or more with acute or convalescent COVID-19. Sequencing used peripheral blood. This chain uses TRBV6-5 with TRBJ1-1; weak D call: TRBD1 (6 bases). The CDR3 DNA sequence: TGTGCCAGCAGCCGGGACATTCAGAACACTGAAGCTTTCTTT. Its translation is CASSRDIQNTEAFF.